These 21 T cell receptor beta chains were all obtained from the same sample, sequenced in a study of blood T cell repertoires in COVID-19. The protocol was immunoSEQ multiplex PCR, while the TCRdb copy is restricted to in-frame clones and leaves out a portion. The top ten clones hold 3.4% of a sample with under 150,000 clones, approximately 81% of them seen once. Sequenced material: peripheral blood. Receptors were obtained from a man between 35 and 55 years old with acute or convalescent COVID-19.

This sequence joins TRBV7-2 and TRBJ1-4; unclear D gene. The V gene lost 1 base and the J gene lost 2 bases, with 5 bases spanning the gap. CDR1 is SGHTA and CDR2 is FQGNSA in the germline V gene. There are 14 residues in the CDR3. The CDR3 is CASSLVYTNEKLFF. The CDR3 DNA reads as TGTGCCAGCAGCTTAGTCTATACTAATGAAAAACTGTTTTTT.

The V call is TRBV2, the J call TRBJ2-7; 8 bases are a match to TRBD1. From germline, CDR1 is SNHLY and CDR2 FYNNEI. There are 14 residues in the CDR3. V was clipped by 3 bases and J by 3 bases; unmatched bases: 4. CDR3 nucleotide sequence: TGTGCCAGCAGTGATGACAGGGGATACTACGAGCAGTACTTC. Its translation: CASSDDRGYYEQYF.

The rearrangement joins TRBV15 to TRBJ2-5, with TRBD1 matching over 10 bases. There are 15 residues in the CDR3. With V trimmed by 3 bases and J by 5 bases, 6 bases remained unmatched. Germline V gene data show CDR1 as LNHNV and CDR2 as YYDKDF (reference sequence). CDR3 in DNA: TGTGCCACCAGCAGCCGACAGGGGGCGGTTGAGACCCAGTACTTC. This translates into CATSSRQGAVETQYF.

J is TRBJ2-1 and V is TRBV5-1; the match to TRBD2 covers 8 bases. This CDR3 is 17 amino acids long. In germline, CDR1 is SGHRS, CDR2 YFSETQ. With 2 bases clipped from V and 0 bases from J, the junction kept 7 bases outside the gene matches. CDR3 sequence reads: CASSFPIAGISYNEQFF. CDR3 DNA sequence: TGCGCCAGCAGCTTCCCGATAGCGGGGATCTCCTACAATGAGCAGTTCTTC. The complete variable domain, with remaining parts taken from reference TRBV5-1 and TRBJ2-1, reads KAGVTQTPRYLIKTRGQQVTLSCSPISGHRSVSWYQQTPGQGLQFLFEYFSETQRNKGNFPGRFSGRQFSNSRSEMNVSTLELGDSALYLCASSFPIAGISYNEQFFGPGTRLTVL.

This sequence joins TRBV7-8 and TRBJ1-4, with TRBD1 matching over 9 bases. There are 15 residues in the CDR3. Germline V gene data show CDR1 as SGHVS and CDR2 as FQNEAQ. Trimming took 3 bases from V and 8 from J; bases not matched to a gene: 7. CDR3 amino acids: CASSFETGGNEKLFF. The CDR3 DNA reads TGTGCCAGCAGCTTCGAGACAGGGGGGAACGAAAAACTGTTTTTT.

The rearrangement joins TRBV2 to TRBJ2-3; D perhaps matches TRBD1 (6 bases). The CDR3 length is 13 residues. V was trimmed by 5 bases and J by 6 bases, leaving 12 bases between them. Germline V gene sequence: CDR1 SNHLY, CDR2 FYNNEI. CDR3 bases: TGTGCCAGCAGTACAGGGATAGGGGATACGCAGTATTTT. This gives the protein CASSTGIGDTQYF.

This clone came up a few times. The rearrangement joins TRBV7-2 to TRBJ2-3, with TRBD2 matching 7 bases. CDR3 length: 14 amino acids. CDR1 SGHTA and CDR2 FQGNSA come from the germline V gene. Trimming took 5 bases from V and 6 from J; bases not matched to a gene: 8. CDR3 region: CASSPQRGEDTQYF. CDR3 nucleotide sequence: TGTGCCAGCAGCCCCCAGCGGGGTGAGGATACGCAGTATTTT.

The chain employs TRBV10-3 and TRBJ1-2; D is undetermined. Germline V gives CDR1 ENHRY, CDR2 SYGVKD. Deletions cut 3 bases from V and 1 base from J, with 12 bases between. The CDR3 length is 15 residues. The CDR3 DNA reads TGTGCCATCAGTGATCCTGAGGGTGTTAACTATGGCTACACCTTC. It specifies CAISDPEGVNYGYTF.

The V gene is TRBV6-1, the J gene TRBJ1-5; D might be TRBD1 (6 bases). V was pared by 2 bases and J by 0 bases, with 11 bases between. Germline-derived CDR1 and CDR2 are MNHNS and SASEGT. CDR3 size: 16 residues. CDR3 amino acids: CASSEWGPDSNQPQHF. Here the CDR3 DNA reads TGTGCCAGCAGTGAATGGGGGCCCGATAGCAATCAGCCCCAGCATTTT.

This clone was seen once. V is TRBV7-9 and J is TRBJ2-3; TRBD2 agrees at 11 bases. V shed 5 bases and J 4 bases; nucleotides not matched to a gene: 5. This CDR3 spans 15 amino acids. From germline, CDR1 is SEHNR and CDR2 FQNEAQ (reference sequence). This chain's CDR3 is CASSPGTSGADTQYF. In DNA, the CDR3 is TGTGCCAGCAGCCCGGGGACTAGCGGCGCAGATACGCAGTATTTT.

This chain joins TRBV5-4 and TRBJ2-3, with 15 nucleotides matching TRBD2. The germline gives CDR1 SGHNT, CDR2 YYREEE (reference sequence). V was pared by 2 bases and J by 4 bases, with 5 bases of the junction left unmatched. CDR3 length equals 17 residues. The CDR3 nucleotides are TGTGCCAGCAGCTTCGAAAGGACTAGCGGGAGGGCAGATACGCAGTATTTT. It is translated as CASSFERTSGRADTQYF.

V is TRBV4-3 and J is TRBJ1-4, with TRBD1 as a possible D gene (5 bases). Looked up from germline, CDR1 is LGHNA and CDR2 is YSLEER. V was clipped by 4 bases and J by 5 bases, with 14 bases between them. The CDR3 length is 15 residues. The CDR3 spells CASSPRRGGNEKLFF. CDR3 in DNA: TGCGCCAGCAGCCCGCGGCGCGGGGGAAATGAAAAACTGTTTTTT.

The J gene is TRBJ2-1, the V gene TRBV5-1; D is perhaps TRBD2 (6 bases). V was cut by 3 bases and J by 0 bases, with 13 bases left in between. The CDR3 contains 16 residues. Germline V gives CDR1 SGHRS, CDR2 YFSETQ. In nucleotides, the CDR3 is TGCGCCAGCAGCTGGACCGGGACTCCCTCCTACAATGAGCAGTTCTTC. Residues: CASSWTGTPSYNEQFF.

The chain uses TRBV15 and TRBJ2-5, with a possible D match to TRBD1 (5 bases). Germline V gene sequence: CDR1 LNHNV, CDR2 YYDKDF (reference sequence). The V gene lost 8 bases and the J gene lost 2 bases, with 12 bases spanning the gap. The CDR3 totals 13 residues. CDR3 loop: CATGAMRQETQYF. The CDR3 DNA sequence: TGTGCCACCGGGGCAATGCGGCAAGAGACCCAGTACTTC. The entire variable domain, with the rest obtained from reference TRBV15 and TRBJ2-5, is as follows: DAMVIQNPRYQVTQFGKPVTLSCSQTLNHNVMYWYQQKSSQAPKLLFHYYDKDFNNEADTPDNFQSRRPNTSFCFLDIRSPGLGDTAMYLCATGAMRQETQYFGPGTRLLVL.

V usage is TRBV21-1 and J usage is TRBJ2-1; the table calls TRBD2, which could not be checked here. TRBV21-1 is reported as a pseudogene. The CDR3 is 16 amino acids. CDR3 coding DNA: TGTGCCAGCAGCAATTACATACTAGCGGGGTTCAATGAGCAGTTCTTC. Translated, it gives CASSNYILAGFNEQFF.

The chain uses TRBV5-6 and TRBJ2-5; D possibly corresponds to TRBD2 (5 bases). The CDR3 consists of 15 residues. Germline CDR1 reads SGHDT; CDR2 reads YYEEEE. V was cut by 6 bases and J by 5 bases, with 20 bases left in between. CDR3 nucleotide sequence: TGTGCCAGCAACCCTCGGGCGGGTCCCCTGGAGACCCAGTACTTC. It encodes CASNPRAGPLETQYF.

J is TRBJ1-2 and V is TRBV27; 10 bases are shared with TRBD1. The germline V gene encodes CDR1 MNHEY and CDR2 SMNVEV (reference sequence). V was pared by 6 bases and J by 8 bases, with 12 bases of the junction left unmatched. This CDR3 spans 15 amino acids. The CDR3 bases are TGTGCCAGCAGCACCAGGACAGGGGGGGAAAAAGGCTACACCTTC. Amino acid sequence: CASSTRTGGEKGYTF.

The chain combines TRBV2 with TRBJ1-5; D gene uncertain. This CDR3 is built from 14 residues. V was pared by 8 bases and J by 2 bases, with 13 bases between. Germline-derived CDR1 and CDR2 are SNHLY and FYNNEI. CDR3 amino acids: CASGAVLGNQPQHF. Written as DNA, the CDR3 is TGTGCCAGCGGCGCAGTTCTAGGCAATCAGCCCCAGCATTTT.

This sequence joins TRBV15 and TRBJ1-1; a weak D match, TRBD1 (6 bases). Germline CDR1 reads LNHNV; CDR2 reads YYDKDF (reference sequence). The CDR3 is made up of 13 amino acids. V was clipped by 11 bases and J by 10 bases, with 23 bases between them. The CDR3: CAVQTGLTNTAFF. CDR3 DNA: TGTGCCGTTCAAACAGGGCTCACCAACACAGCTTTCTTT.

This clone was counted a few times. The chain employs TRBV4-1 and TRBJ2-2, with unresolved D. Germline V gives CDR1 MGHRA, CDR2 YSYEKL. V lost 6 bases and J 1 base, leaving 6 bases between the germline ends. The CDR3 spans 13 residues. The CDR3 region is CASRRKNTGELFF. The DNA for the CDR3 is TGCGCCAGCAGGCGGAAGAACACCGGGGAGCTGTTTTTT.

The chain uses TRBV6-4 and TRBJ1-5, with TRBD1 as a possible D gene (6 bases). This CDR3 spans 13 amino acids. Trimming shortened V by 6 bases and J by 4 bases, and 10 bases separated the two germline ends. CDR1 is MRHNA and CDR2 is SNTAGT in the germline V gene. The CDR3 DNA reads TGTGCCAGCAGCATACAGGGTAATCAGCCCCAGCATTTT. This translates into CASSIQGNQPQHF.